The clone carrying this T cell receptor beta chain was recorded only once. With 5 bases removed from V and 0 bases from J, the gap between germline ends came to 24 bases. The CDR3 has 18 residues. Germline V gene sequence: CDR1 SGHRS, CDR2 YFSETQ. This sample was taken from a study of control samples from healthy donors and cancer patients. This table comes from immunoSEQ multiplex PCR, and its TCRdb copy is limited to in-frame clones, with some not included. This sample has about 130,000 clones, with roughly 94% found just once. Sequenced material: PBMCs. This TCR came from a man in his sixties with colorectal cancer. The V and J genes are TRBV5-1 and TRBJ2-7; the D call may be TRBD1 or TRBD2 (5 bases each). For the CDR3, the DNA is TGCGCCAGCAGTTTGAGGCCCAACGAGGGGAAGAACTCCTACGAGCAGTACTTC. Its protein is CASSLRPNEGKNSYEQYF.